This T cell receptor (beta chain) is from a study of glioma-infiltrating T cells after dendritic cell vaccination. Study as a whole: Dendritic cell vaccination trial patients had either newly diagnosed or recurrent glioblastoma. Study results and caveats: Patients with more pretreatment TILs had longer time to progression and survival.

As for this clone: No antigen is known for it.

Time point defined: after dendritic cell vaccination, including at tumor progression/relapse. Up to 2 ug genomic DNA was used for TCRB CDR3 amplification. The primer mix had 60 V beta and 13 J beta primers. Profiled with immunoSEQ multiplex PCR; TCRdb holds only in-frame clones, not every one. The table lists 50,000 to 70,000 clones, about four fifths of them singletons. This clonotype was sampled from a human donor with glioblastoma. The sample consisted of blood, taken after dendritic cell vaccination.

The CDR3 reads CASSGTNAYNEQFF. As DNA, the CDR3 is TGTGCCAGCAGTGGGACTAATGCCTACAATGAGCAGTTCTTC. This chain joins TRBV7-9 and TRBJ2-1; the match to TRBD2 covers 7 bases. J lost 2 bases, V lost 6 bases, and 4 bases had no gene match. The CDR3 loop spans 14 amino acids. Germline V gene lookup returns CDR1 SEHNR and CDR2 FQNEAQ (reference sequence).